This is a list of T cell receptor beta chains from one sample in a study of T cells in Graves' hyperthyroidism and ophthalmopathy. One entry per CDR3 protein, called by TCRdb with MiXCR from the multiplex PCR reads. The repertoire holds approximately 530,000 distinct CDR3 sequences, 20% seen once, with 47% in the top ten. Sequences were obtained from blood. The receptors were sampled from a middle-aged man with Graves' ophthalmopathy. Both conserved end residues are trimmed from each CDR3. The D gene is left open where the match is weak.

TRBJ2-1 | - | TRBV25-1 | ASRPVGLGNEQF
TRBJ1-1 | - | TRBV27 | ASSLRADGTEAF
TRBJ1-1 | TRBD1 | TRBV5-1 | ASSSHPGQMNTEAF
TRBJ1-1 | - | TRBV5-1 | ASRKRRGPNTEAF
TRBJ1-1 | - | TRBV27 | ASSSGDTEAF
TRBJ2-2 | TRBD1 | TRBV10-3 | AISRGQGVTGELF
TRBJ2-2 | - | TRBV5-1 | ASSFEVPGELF
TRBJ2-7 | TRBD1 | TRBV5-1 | ASSDGTGGPWGEQY
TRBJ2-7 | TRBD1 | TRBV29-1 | SVGTGGSTYEQY
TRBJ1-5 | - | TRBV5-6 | ASSLGRINQPQH
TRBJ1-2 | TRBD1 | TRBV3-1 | ASSPGQGRGPYGYT
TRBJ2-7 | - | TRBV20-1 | SARDSDPSYYEQY
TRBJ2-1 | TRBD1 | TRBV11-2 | ASSFYRGADNEQF
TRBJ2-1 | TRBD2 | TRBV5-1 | ASSTPGLAGGHSYNEQF
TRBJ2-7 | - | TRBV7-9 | ASSPLSWQGNNEQY
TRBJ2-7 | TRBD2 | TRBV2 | ASMGLAGDYEQY
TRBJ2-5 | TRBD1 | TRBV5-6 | ASSLAVGQAFWPQY
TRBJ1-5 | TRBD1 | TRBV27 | ASRLQGAGQPQH
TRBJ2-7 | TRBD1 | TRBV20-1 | SAARGDRGTYEQY
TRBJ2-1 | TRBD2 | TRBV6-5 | ASSYPASGGTSSYNEQF
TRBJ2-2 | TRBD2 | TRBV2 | ASSESGGRNGELF